The entry below gives a single TCR beta chain sequence along with its context. This record comes from a study of T-cell reconstitution after alpha-beta-depleted transplantation in children. Unique molecular identifiers were used in preparing the TCRbeta library. In TCRdb, the PCR reads were re-called with MiXCR into one record per CDR3 protein. The profile shows around 960,000 distinct CDR3 sequences, roughly 31% of them singletons. Looked up from germline, CDR1 is DFQATT and CDR2 is SNEGSKA (reference sequence). V was clipped by 3 bases and J by 4 bases, with 15 bases between them. CDR3 length: 14 residues.

This TCR was sampled from a boy under two years old who had a stem cell transplant for SCID, so the T cells may come from the graft donor. This sample comprised PBMCs, mostly from graft donor cells, obtained 360 days after TCRalphabeta/CD19-depleted stem cell transplant. The gene calls are TRBV20-1 and TRBJ1-2; D remains unclear. CDR3: CSASLPESSYGYTF. The DNA of the CDR3 is TGCAGTGCTAGTTTACCCGAGTCAAGCTATGGCTACACCTTC.